The T cell receptor beta chain under discussion was sequenced for a study of T cell changes during pregnancy in multiple sclerosis. This clone has a single count. Sequencing used immunoSEQ multiplex PCR; TCRdb keeps in-frame clones, though not all of them. The sample has roughly 42,000 clones; around 93% are singletons. Germline CDR1 reads LNHDA; CDR2 reads SQIVND (reference sequence). V was clipped by 4 bases and J by 6 bases, with 13 bases between them. The CDR3 extends over 14 amino acids. Sequenced material: CD4+ T cells from peripheral blood mononuclear cells, taken after pregnancy. This receptor was identified in a female donor with multiple sclerosis, enrolled in a pregnancy study. This chain uses TRBV19 with TRBJ1-5; D possibly corresponds to TRBD1 (6 bases). In DNA form, the CDR3 reads TGTGCCAGTAGTACAAACAGGGTTAGTCAGCCCCAGCATTTT. Translated, it gives CASSTNRVSQPQHF.